This TCR beta chain emerged from a study of regulatory T cells in long-lasting Graves disease. Whole-study findings and limits: Investigators studied peripheral blood only, not thyroid tissue.

This clonotype was seen repeatedly, ten times or more. Its antigen is undetermined. Time point in this sample: newly diagnosed GD, antithyroid drugs for less than 3 months. Generation of the TCR library employed RNA extracted from PBMCs. Arm-PCR of CDR3 regions and iRepertoire HTBI primers were the basis on which TCR beta libraries were built. Each CDR3 protein is one row after TCRdb ran MiXCR on the multiplex PCR reads. The sample carries about 200,000 distinct CDR3 sequences, approximately 20% recorded once. CDR3 size: 14 residues. The germline gives CDR1 MNHEY, CDR2 SVGEGT. Trimming took off 5 bases at V and 1 base at J, with 10 bases between the two ends.

Sequencing used peripheral blood mononuclear cells (PBMCs), obtained at new diagnosis, from a patient treated with antithyroid drugs. This TCR was recovered from a female donor with Graves disease. V gene TRBV6-2 or TRBV6-3 combines with J gene TRBJ2-3; tentative D call: TRBD1 (7 bases). The CDR3 reads CASSDREGTDTQYF. The DNA for the CDR3 is TGTGCCAGCAGTGACAGGGAGGGCACAGATACGCAGTATTTT.